Shown below are 6 T cell receptor beta chains from a single sample sequenced in a study of shared clonotypes between healthy human individuals (dated by TCRdb to about 2020). Receptor libraries were prepared by the immunoSEQ multiplex PCR assay. This immuneACCESS table, as held by TCRdb, lists in-frame sequences with V and J called but not all clones. Of the missing ones, under half trace to an unresolved V gene in checked studies; the others have no known cause. This sample holds approximately 340,000 clones; roughly 70% were observed only once. The biggest ten clones account for approximately 10% of the sample. Specimen: memory CD4+ T cells sorted from blood. The cell subset or site tag for this specimen amounts to: CD45RA-negative fraction. All receptors derive from a man between 25 and 39 years old in good health.

The chain couples TRBV9 to TRBJ1-2; 7 bases are a match to TRBD1. The ends lost 4 bases at V and 4 bases at J; junction bases unmatched: 10. The V gene's germline CDR1 is SGDLS and CDR2 YYNGEE. This CDR3 spans 15 amino acids. The CDR3 nucleotides are TGTGCCAGCAGCCCACGGACAGGACCGCCCTATGGCTACACCTTC. Translated: CASSPRTGPPYGYTF.

The chain combines TRBV7-2 with TRBJ1-2; D unresolved. The germline gives CDR1 SGHTA, CDR2 FQGNSA. The length of the CDR3 is 14 residues. The V end lost 1 base, the J end lost 4 bases, and 10 bases lay between the germline ends. Here the CDR3 reads CASSLDGRVYGYTF. Written as DNA, the CDR3 is TGTGCCAGCAGCTTAGACGGTCGTGTCTATGGCTACACCTTC.

The chain carries TRBV7-2 and TRBJ2-7; possible D gene TRBD1, 6 bases. The V end was cut by 2 bases, the J end by 0 bases, with 14 bases between. Germline V gives CDR1 SGHTA, CDR2 FQGNSA. The CDR3 is 16 amino acids. CDR3 sequence reads: CASSLQSQGPSYEQYF. The CDR3 nucleotides are TGTGCCAGCAGCTTACAGTCGCAGGGGCCCTCCTACGAGCAGTACTTC. Supplemented by reference TRBV7-2 and TRBJ2-7, the full variable domain reads GAGVSQSPSNKVTEKGKDVELRCDPISGHTALYWYRQSLGQGLEFLIYFQGNSAPDKSGLPSDRFSAERTGGSVSTLTIQRTQQEDSAVYLCASSLQSQGPSYEQYFGPGTRLTVT.

J is TRBJ2-7 and V is TRBV7-9; 10 bases fit TRBD1. J lost 5 bases, V lost 1 base, and 5 bases had no gene match. The CDR3 is 15 amino acids. Germline V gene data show CDR1 as SEHNR and CDR2 as FQNEAQ (reference sequence). CDR3 loop: CASSLDVGTGDEQYF. The CDR3 DNA reads as TGTGCCAGCAGCTTAGACGTCGGGACAGGGGACGAGCAGTACTTC.

V usage is TRBV18 and J usage is TRBJ2-7; 14 bases align to TRBD2. The length of the CDR3 is 15 residues. Germline values: CDR1 KGHSH, CDR2 LQKENI. Trimming cost V 3 bases and J 6 bases; bases outside gene matches: 4. CDR3 residues: CASSPLGLAGVEQYF. CDR3 DNA: TGTGCCAGCTCACCCTTGGGACTAGCGGGAGTCGAGCAGTACTTC.

This clone was counted a few times. This chain links TRBV19 with TRBJ2-7; 11 bases are shared with TRBD2. The CDR3 totals 15 residues. V shed 4 bases and J 5 bases; nucleotides not matched to a gene: 7. Germline loops: CDR1 LNHDA, CDR2 SQIVND (reference sequence). This CDR3 is CASSTRLAGRHEQYF. The CDR3 nucleotides read TGTGCCAGTAGTACCAGACTAGCGGGGCGGCACGAGCAGTACTTC. The full variable domain, in which reference TRBV19 and TRBJ2-7 provide the parts outside the CDR3, is DGGITQSPKYLFRKEGQNVTLSCEQNLNHDAMYWYRQDPGQGLRLIYYSQIVNDFQKGDIAEGYSVSREKKESFPLTVTSAQKNPTAFYLCASSTRLAGRHEQYFGPGTRLTVT.